The 29 T cell receptor beta chains below were found in one sample sequenced in a study of Graves' ophthalmopathy and Graves' hyperthyroidism. The sequenced template was RNA, covering the TCR beta CDR3 region. An opening RT-PCR round employed HTBI primers and preceded a second-round multiplex PCR. TCRdb redid the calling of the multiplex PCR reads with MiXCR, one entry per CDR3 protein. The data contain about 400,000 distinct CDR3 sequences, around 19% of them singletons. Sequencing was performed on peripheral blood. Receptors were obtained from a woman aged 18 to 35 with Graves' ophthalmopathy.

The table lists this clonotype with many counts. The rearrangement joins TRBV5-1 to TRBJ2-5; 8 bases match TRBD2. The CDR3 covers 18 residues. J gave up 5 bases and V 0 bases, and 15 bases lay outside the gene matches. Germline V gene lookup returns CDR1 SGHRS and CDR2 YFSETQ. The CDR3 sequence: CASSLVPTSARAGETQYF. DNA for the CDR3: TGCGCCAGCAGCTTGGTCCCGACTAGCGCCCGAGCAGGGGAGACCCAGTACTTC.

J is TRBJ1-2 and V is TRBV6-5; weak D call: TRBD1 (6 bases). The V gene lost 6 bases and the J gene lost 8 bases, with 19 bases spanning the gap. Germline CDR1 is MNHEY and CDR2 is SVGAGI. The CDR3 consists of 14 residues. Here the CDR3 DNA reads TGTGCCAGCAGATTATCCCCTTCAGGGGTCGGCTACACCTTC. It encodes CASRLSPSGVGYTF.

This clonotype came up many times. Written as DNA, the CDR3 is TGTGCCAGCAGGCTAGGGGTAGTAACTTCACCCCTCCACTTT. Protein sequence: CASRLGVVTSPLHF. The rearrangement links TRBV12-3 or TRBV12-4 to TRBJ1-6, with TRBD1 as a possible D gene (5 bases). The V end was cut by 6 bases, the J end by 9 bases, with 15 bases between. This CDR3 has 14 residues.

The rearrangement uses TRBV7-2 and TRBJ2-7; TRBD2 matches 10 bases. Losses at the gene ends were 0 bases for V and 6 bases for J; bases not matched to a gene: 2. Germline V CDR1 and CDR2: SGHTA, FQGNSA. CDR3 length: 14 amino acids. The CDR3 loop reads CASSLALAGFEQYF. The CDR3 DNA is TGTGCCAGCAGCTTAGCACTAGCGGGATTCGAGCAGTACTTC. The full variable domain, in which reference TRBV7-2 and TRBJ2-7 provide the parts outside the CDR3, is GAGVSQSPSNKVTEKGKDVELRCDPISGHTALYWYRQSLGQGLEFLIYFQGNSAPDKSGLPSDRFSAERTGGSVSTLTIQRTQQEDSAVYLCASSLALAGFEQYFGPGTRLTVT.

This clonotype was counted at least ten times. CDR3 nucleotides: TGTGCCAGCAGTTTTCAGTTCCAAGAGACCCAGTACTTC. Translated: CASSFQFQETQYF. The chain recombines TRBV12-3 or TRBV12-4 with TRBJ2-5; D is uncertain. Trimming stripped 3 bases from V and 1 base from J, with 6 bases between. This CDR3 is built from 13 residues.

This clonotype showed up many times. A junction boundary mismatches the germline segment, possibly from a read error. The chain combines TRBV6-2 or TRBV6-3 with TRBJ2-7; 7 nucleotides match TRBD1. Germline lookup yields CDR1 MNHEY and CDR2 SVGEGT. This CDR3 has 13 residues. This CDR3 reads CAGSDRVPHEQYF. The CDR3 nucleotides read TGTGCCGGCAGTGACAGGGTTCCTCACGAGCAGTACTTC.

This clonotype was counted many times. V gene TRBV14 combines with J gene TRBJ2-7, with 7 bases matching TRBD2. The CDR3 has 16 residues. Losses at the gene ends were 4 bases for V and 0 bases for J; bases not matched to a gene: 9. Germline CDR1 and CDR2: SGHDN and FVKESK. The chain's CDR3 is CASSPTRGGSSYEQYF. CDR3 DNA: TGTGCCAGCAGCCCAACTCGGGGAGGGAGCTCCTACGAGCAGTACTTC.

This clonotype appeared many times. The chain employs TRBV7-2 and TRBJ2-3; D gene ambiguous. Germline V gene data show CDR1 as SGHTA and CDR2 as FQGNSA. V shed 9 bases and J shed 6 bases, with 13 bases lying between them. This CDR3 is 12 amino acids long. The CDR3 sequence is CARTDFGDTQYF. CDR3 in DNA: TGTGCCAGGACGGATTTCGGGGATACGCAGTATTTT.

The table lists this clonotype with many counts. V gene TRBV28 combines with J gene TRBJ1-1, with 8 bases matching TRBD1. This CDR3 has 16 residues. J gave up 1 base and V 5 bases, and 9 bases lay outside the gene matches. Germline CDR1 and CDR2: MDHEN and SYDVKM. CDR3 DNA: TGTGCCAGCAGTCCCAGGGGGCGCCCTGGGAACACTGAAGCTTTCTTT. It yields the protein CASSPRGRPGNTEAFF.

This clonotype was observed at least ten times. The chain combines TRBV14 with TRBJ2-5; D could derive from TRBD1 or TRBD2 (5 bases each). This CDR3 spans 14 amino acids. Germline assignment: CDR1 SGHDN and CDR2 FVKESK. Trimming took 4 bases from V and 4 from J, leaving 13 bases between them. As DNA, the CDR3 is TGTGCCAGCAGCCCGGGGACCTTAATAGAGACCCAGTACTTC. It yields the protein CASSPGTLIETQYF.

This clonotype was seen repeatedly, ten times or more. This rearrangement joins TRBV11-2 to TRBJ2-7, with a tentative D call TRBD2 (6 bases). Germline values: CDR1 SGHAT, CDR2 FQNNGV. This CDR3 contains 14 residues. Trimming stripped 5 bases from V and 3 bases from J, with 14 bases between. The CDR3 protein is CASSRSGTLYEQYF. The CDR3, as DNA: TGTGCCAGCAGCCGCTCCGGGACTCTCTACGAGCAGTACTTC.

CDR3 sequence (DNA): TGTGCCAGCAGAGCGGACAGGTTCTTCGCCCTAGCCAAAAACATTCAGTACTTC. Protein product: CASRADRFFALAKNIQYF. This chain links TRBV28 with TRBJ2-4, with 7 bases aligning to TRBD1. With V trimmed by 6 bases and J by 0 bases, 14 bases remained unmatched. CDR1 and CDR2 (germline): MDHEN, SYDVKM. The CDR3 is 18 residues long.

This clonotype has ten or more counts. The rearrangement joins TRBV20-1 to TRBJ1-5; 10 bases line up with TRBD1. The CDR3 is 16 amino acids. Germline-derived CDR1 and CDR2 are DFQATT and SNEGSKA (reference sequence). V was clipped by 6 bases and J by 5 bases; unmatched bases: 13. The CDR3: CSALKPGQGYDQPQHF. CDR3 nucleotides: TGCAGTGCATTAAAACCGGGACAGGGGTACGATCAGCCCCAGCATTTT.

This clonotype has at least ten counts. The CDR3 region is CASSPGLAGSDTGELFF. The CDR3 nucleotides read TGTGCCAGCAGTCCGGGACTAGCGGGCTCCGACACCGGGGAGCTGTTTTTT. The chain recombines TRBV27 with TRBJ2-2; 12 bases align to TRBD2. CDR1 and CDR2 from the germline V gene are MNHEY and SMNVEV (reference sequence). This CDR3 contains 17 residues. V trimming: 5 bases; J trimming: 3 bases; junction bases outside the gene matches: 7.

In its sample, this clonotype was seen many times. The rearrangement links TRBV5-1 to TRBJ1-1, with D unclear. The CDR3 contains 13 residues. The germline V gene encodes CDR1 SGHRS and CDR2 YFSETQ. V was trimmed by 2 bases and J by 3 bases, leaving 8 bases between them. The CDR3 region has the DNA TGCGCCAGCAGCTTTACGACGGACACTGAAGCTTTCTTT. Translating gives CASSFTTDTEAFF.

The rearrangement links TRBV5-1 to TRBJ1-2; no clear D gene. V was pared by 4 bases and J by 2 bases, with 21 bases between. CDR3 length: 17 amino acids. Germline CDR1 and CDR2: SGHRS and YFSETQ. The CDR3 loop is CASSLGEWGDTNYGYTF. CDR3 nucleotide sequence: TGCGCCAGCAGCCTTGGAGAGTGGGGAGACACGAACTATGGCTACACCTTC.

This clonotype was seen many times. This chain links TRBV12-3 or TRBV12-4 with TRBJ2-5; no clear D gene. The CDR3 sequence is 14 residues long. V lost 5 bases and J lost 1, with 11 bases in between. The CDR3 loop is CASSRLRRQETQYF. As DNA, the CDR3 is TGTGCCAGCAGTCGCCTAAGGCGCCAAGAGACCCAGTACTTC.

The sample holds many counts of this clonotype. The V call is TRBV7-2, the J call TRBJ2-5; TRBD1 matches 10 bases. CDR3 length: 15 residues. Germline-derived CDR1 and CDR2 are SGHTA and FQGNSA. Trimming took 0 bases from V and 2 from J; bases not matched to a gene: 0. The CDR3 nucleotides read TGTGCCAGCAGCTTAGCGGGACAGGGGCAAGAGACCCAGTACTTC. It specifies CASSLAGQGQETQYF.

This clonotype was found many times. The genes are TRBV6-5 and TRBJ2-7, with 7 bases matching TRBD2. After removal of 1 base from V and 1 base from J, the junction contained 1 base not matched to a gene. This CDR3 has 14 residues. Germline assignment: CDR1 MNHEY and CDR2 SVGAGI. In DNA form, the CDR3 reads TGTGCCAGCAGTTACTGGCGGGAGTCCTACGAGCAGTACTTC. This translates into CASSYWRESYEQYF.

This clonotype was counted at least ten times. Germline and junction disagree at one end, which may indicate a read error. CDR3 protein: CASSRDRAQPQLF. In DNA form, the CDR3 reads TGTGCCAGCAGCCGAGACAGGGCTCAGCCCCAGCTTTTT. The rearrangement joins TRBV11-2 to TRBJ1-5; the match to TRBD1 covers 7 bases. The germline gives CDR1 SGHAT, CDR2 FQNNGV. There are 13 residues in the CDR3.

This clonotype was counted many times. The chain combines TRBV6-5 with TRBJ2-7; no firm D call. V was shortened by 5 bases and J by 6 bases, with 8 bases between the two germline ends. Germline loops: CDR1 MNHEY, CDR2 SVGAGI. The CDR3 consists of 11 residues. CDR3 protein: CASSQSPEQYF. Written as DNA, the CDR3 is TGTGCCAGCAGTCAGAGTCCCGAGCAGTACTTC.

At least ten counts were recorded for this clonotype. The J gene is TRBJ1-5, the V gene TRBV6-2 or TRBV6-3, with D possibly TRBD1 on 5 matching bases. This CDR3 spans 11 amino acids. Germline V gives CDR1 MNHEY, CDR2 SVGEGT. With 11 bases removed from V and 3 bases from J, the gap between germline ends came to 8 bases. The CDR3 DNA reads as TGTGCCTCGGGGGACAATCAGCCCCAGCATTTT. Translating gives CASGDNQPQHF.

This clonotype was seen ten or more times. The rearrangement joins TRBV7-2 to TRBJ2-5; no reliable D call. The germline V gene encodes CDR1 SGHTA and CDR2 FQGNSA. The V end was cut by 0 bases, the J end by 7 bases, with 12 bases between. The CDR3 sequence is 14 residues long. The CDR3 region has the DNA TGTGCCAGCAGCTTAGCGAGGTGGTCCGGGACCCAGTACTTC. Its protein is CASSLARWSGTQYF.

This clonotype was detected ten times or more. Here the CDR3 reads CASRSFGQGAYEQYF. In DNA form, the CDR3 reads TGCGCCAGCAGGTCTTTCGGGCAGGGGGCTTACGAGCAGTACTTC. The V and J genes are TRBV5-1 and TRBJ2-7, with 8 bases lining up with TRBD1. The CDR3 is 15 amino acids. V shed 5 bases, J shed 4 bases, and the junction held 11 bases outside the gene matches. The germline V gene has CDR1 SGHRS and CDR2 YFSETQ. Full variable domain (outside the CDR3, taken from reference TRBV5-1 and TRBJ2-7): KAGVTQTPRYLIKTRGQQVTLSCSPISGHRSVSWYQQTPGQGLQFLFEYFSETQRNKGNFPGRFSGRQFSNSRSEMNVSTLELGDSALYLCASRSFGQGAYEQYFGPGTRLTVT.

This clonotype was detected many times. The chain combines TRBV30 with TRBJ1-1; D is unclear. CDR3 length: 13 residues. Germline CDR1 GTSNPN, CDR2 SVGIG (reference sequence). Trimming took 4 bases from V and 5 from J, leaving 14 bases between them. CDR3: CAWIRPGSTEAFF. For the CDR3, the DNA is TGTGCCTGGATAAGACCTGGGAGTACTGAAGCTTTCTTT.

This clonotype was seen repeatedly, ten times or more. The chain employs TRBV6-2 or TRBV6-3 and TRBJ1-1; 7 nucleotides align to TRBD1. Germline CDR1 and CDR2: MNHEY and SVGEGT. The J segment lost 0 bases and the V segment lost 6 bases, leaving 10 bases of the junction unmatched. This CDR3 has 16 amino acids. CDR3 residues: CASSPYLGGVNTEAFF. For the CDR3, the DNA is TGTGCCAGCAGCCCCTACTTAGGGGGCGTGAACACTGAAGCTTTCTTT.

In this sample, this clonotype turned up many times. This chain connects TRBV11-1 to TRBJ2-2; 9 nucleotides align to TRBD2. The trim removed 5 bases at V and 4 bases at J, leaving 5 bases unmatched. This CDR3 is built from 15 residues. CDR1 SGHAT and CDR2 FQDESV come from the germline V gene (reference sequence). The CDR3 protein is CASSHSGSSTGELFF. As DNA, the CDR3 is TGTGCCAGCAGCCATAGCGGGAGTAGCACCGGGGAGCTGTTTTTT.

This clonotype was seen at least ten times. The V and J genes are TRBV20-1 and TRBJ2-2; 7 bases are a match to TRBD1. This CDR3 has 14 residues. Germline CDR1 is DFQATT and CDR2 is SNEGSKA (reference sequence). Trimming at V came to 2 bases and at J to 7 bases, leaving 7 bases not matched to a gene. CDR3 sequence: CSARKTGRVGELFF. In DNA form, the CDR3 reads TGCAGTGCTAGAAAGACAGGGCGGGTCGGGGAGCTGTTTTTT.

This chain uses TRBV30 with TRBJ1-5; a possible D gene is TRBD1 (6 bases). Germline CDR1 and CDR2: GTSNPN and SVGIG (reference sequence). V was cut by 1 base and J by 2 bases, with 9 bases left in between. The CDR3 covers 14 residues. The CDR3 sequence is CAWSADRRNQPQHF. The CDR3 bases are TGTGCCTGGAGTGCCGACAGGCGCAATCAGCCCCAGCATTTT.